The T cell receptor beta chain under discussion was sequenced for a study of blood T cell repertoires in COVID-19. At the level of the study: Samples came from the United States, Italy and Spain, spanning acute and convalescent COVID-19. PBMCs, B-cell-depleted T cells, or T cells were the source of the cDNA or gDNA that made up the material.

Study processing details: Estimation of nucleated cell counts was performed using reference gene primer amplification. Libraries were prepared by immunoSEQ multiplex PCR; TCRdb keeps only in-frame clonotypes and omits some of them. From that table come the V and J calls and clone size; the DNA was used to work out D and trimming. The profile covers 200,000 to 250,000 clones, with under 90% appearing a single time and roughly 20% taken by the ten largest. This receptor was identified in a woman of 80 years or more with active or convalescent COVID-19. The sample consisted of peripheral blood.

The CDR3 DNA is TGTGCCAGTAGGTCTCGCGGGAGTGGATACCCAGAGACCCAGTACTTC. This translates into CASRSRGSGYPETQYF. This sequence joins TRBV19 and TRBJ2-5, with 7 bases fitting TRBD2. V shed 6 bases and J 4 bases; nucleotides not matched to a gene: 14. CDR3 length equals 16 residues. Germline assignment: CDR1 LNHDA and CDR2 SQIVND (reference sequence).